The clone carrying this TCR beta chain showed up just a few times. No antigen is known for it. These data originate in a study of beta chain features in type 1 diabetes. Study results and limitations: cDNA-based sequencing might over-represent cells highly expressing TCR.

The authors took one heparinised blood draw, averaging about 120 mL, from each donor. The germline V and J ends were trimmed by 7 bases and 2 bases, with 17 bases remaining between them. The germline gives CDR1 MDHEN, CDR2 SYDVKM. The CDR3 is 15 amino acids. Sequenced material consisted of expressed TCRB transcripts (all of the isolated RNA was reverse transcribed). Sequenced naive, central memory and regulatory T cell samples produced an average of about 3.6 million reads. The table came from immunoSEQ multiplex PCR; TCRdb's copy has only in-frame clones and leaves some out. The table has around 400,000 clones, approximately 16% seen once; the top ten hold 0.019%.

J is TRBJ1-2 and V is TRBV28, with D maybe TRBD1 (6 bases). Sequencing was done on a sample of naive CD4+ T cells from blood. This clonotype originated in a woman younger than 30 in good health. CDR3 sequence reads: CASTSAGANNYGYTF. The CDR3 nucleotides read TGTGCCAGCACCTCAGCAGGGGCGAACAACTATGGCTACACCTTC.